The clone carrying this TCR beta chain was recorded once. The antigen is unknown. The source of the sample is a study of T cells in localized non-small cell lung cancer. Notes on the study in general: Heterogeneity remains possible because sequencing was limited to only one tumor region. Median approximately 58 top-100 tumor clones were shared with paired adjacent lung.

Assay used: immunoSEQ multiplex PCR; TCRdb lists only in-frame clones, some missing. Here the sample spans fewer than 95,000 clones, approximately 91% being singletons. This specimen was PBMCs, taken before any cancer treatment. This receptor was obtained from a woman aged 35-75 years with stage II squamous cell lung carcinoma.

The CDR3 coding sequence is TGTGCCAGCTCACCCTTCTCTGGGGCCAACGTCCTGACTTTC. Translating gives CASSPFSGANVLTF. The chain has TRBV18 and TRBJ2-6, with unresolved D. The CDR3 is 14 amino acids. Trimming shortened V by 3 bases and J by 0 bases, and 3 bases separated the two germline ends. Germline V gene lookup returns CDR1 KGHSH and CDR2 LQKENI.